Reported below is one T cell receptor (beta chain). This entry belongs to a study of blood T cell repertoires in COVID-19. Study background: Researchers got acute and convalescent COVID-19 samples from the United States, Italy and Spain.

The CDR3 consists of 16 residues. The V and J ends lost 7 bases and 1 base, in that order; junction bases with no gene match: 5. Germline V gene data show CDR1 as MNHEY and CDR2 as SMNVEV (reference sequence). Sequenced by immunoSEQ multiplex PCR; TCRdb stores in-frame clones only, minus some. The data show 30,000 to 35,000 clones, with about 74% seen just once and around 15% held by the top ten. This TCR was sampled from a human donor in a cohort sampled during active COVID-19. The chain has TRBV27 and TRBJ2-2; 11 nucleotides align to TRBD2. The sequenced sample consisted of peripheral blood. The CDR3 bases are TGTGCCAGCAATGTAGCGGGAGGGTTGAACACCGGGGAGCTGTTTTTT. Protein product: CASNVAGGLNTGELFF.